This T cell receptor beta chain comes out of a study of prognosis after radiotherapy for stage I lung cancer. About the study: Among the enrolled patients, some 15 had newly diagnosed primary stage I lung tumors, while about 5 had oligometastatic NSCLC following surgical resection of the primary tumor.

Germline V gene lookup returns CDR1 MNHEY and CDR2 SVGAGI. The CDR3 runs to 15 residues. Trimming shortened V by 0 bases and J by 5 bases, and 11 bases separated the two germline ends. This clonotype was recorded many times. No antigen is known for it. Amplification of TCR beta CDR3 from genomic DNA used two-round multiplex PCR. Amplification in first-round PCR relied on primers specific to each TRBV and TRBJ gene. One entry per CDR3 protein, called by TCRdb with MiXCR from the multiplex PCR reads. The data contain around 30,000 distinct CDR3 sequences, around a third of them singletons. Study conclusions and caveats: Patients' TRBV and TRBJ gene usage reportedly differed by presence or absence of metastases. After stereotactic body radiation therapy, patients with later distant metastases showed lower Shannon entropy.

The receptor comes from a donor aged 50 or older with non-small cell lung cancer. The material was PBMCs, obtained before or after stereotactic body radiation therapy (not recorded which). V usage is TRBV6-5 and J usage is TRBJ1-5; tentative D call: TRBD1 (5 bases). The CDR3 reads CASSYSTGGDQPQHF. The CDR3 coding sequence is TGTGCCAGCAGTTACTCGACCGGAGGGGATCAGCCCCAGCATTTT.